The 2 T cell receptor beta chains below all came from one sample that was sequenced in a study of blood T cells in healthy people across ages. The authors ran a second PCR of about 7 to 11 cycles using a sample-barcoded 5' primer and a J-beta primer mix. TCRdb analysed the 5' RACE reads with MiXCR anew, one entry per CDR3 protein. The sample comprises around 1.5 million distinct CDR3 sequences, 42% of which are singletons, and approximately 7.9% rests with the top ten. The material sequenced was blood. The receptors come from a woman under 30 in good health.

The V call is TRBV6-5, the J call TRBJ2-3; TRBD2 is a possible D gene (7 bases). Per the germline V gene, CDR1 is MNHEY and CDR2 is SVGAGI. CDR3 size: 15 residues. V was shortened by 2 bases and J by 2 bases, with 11 bases between the two germline ends. The CDR3 loop is CASSYAGDNTDTQYF. CDR3 in DNA: TGTGCCAGCAGTTACGCGGGGGACAACACAGATACGCAGTATTTT.

The rearrangement joins TRBV20-1 to TRBJ1-1; D unclear. Germline V gene sequence: CDR1 DFQATT, CDR2 SNEGSKA (reference sequence). The CDR3 loop spans 14 amino acids. V gave up 3 bases and J gave up 1 base, with 12 bases separating them. Here the CDR3 DNA reads TGCAGTGCTAGTTTGGGAACGGCGAACACTGAAGCTTTCTTT. Translated, it gives CSASLGTANTEAFF.